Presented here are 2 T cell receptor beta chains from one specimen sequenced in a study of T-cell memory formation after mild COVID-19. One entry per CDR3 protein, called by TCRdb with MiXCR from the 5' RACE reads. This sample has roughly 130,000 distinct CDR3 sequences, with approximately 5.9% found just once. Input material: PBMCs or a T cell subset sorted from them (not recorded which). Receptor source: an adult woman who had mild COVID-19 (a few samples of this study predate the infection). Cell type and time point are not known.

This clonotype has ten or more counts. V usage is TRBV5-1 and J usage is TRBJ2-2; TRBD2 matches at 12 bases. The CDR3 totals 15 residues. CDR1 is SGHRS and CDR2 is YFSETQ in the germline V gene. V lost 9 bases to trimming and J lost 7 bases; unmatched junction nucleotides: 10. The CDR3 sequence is CATSSGGAADGELFF. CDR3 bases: TGCGCCACCTCTAGCGGGGGGGCCGCGGACGGGGAGCTGTTTTTT.

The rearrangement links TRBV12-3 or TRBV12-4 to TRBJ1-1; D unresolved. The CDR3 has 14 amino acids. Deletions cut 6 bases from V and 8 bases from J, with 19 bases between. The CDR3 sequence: CASSPPFGTREAFF. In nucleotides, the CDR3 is TGTGCCAGCAGCCCACCTTTTGGCACTCGGGAAGCTTTCTTT.